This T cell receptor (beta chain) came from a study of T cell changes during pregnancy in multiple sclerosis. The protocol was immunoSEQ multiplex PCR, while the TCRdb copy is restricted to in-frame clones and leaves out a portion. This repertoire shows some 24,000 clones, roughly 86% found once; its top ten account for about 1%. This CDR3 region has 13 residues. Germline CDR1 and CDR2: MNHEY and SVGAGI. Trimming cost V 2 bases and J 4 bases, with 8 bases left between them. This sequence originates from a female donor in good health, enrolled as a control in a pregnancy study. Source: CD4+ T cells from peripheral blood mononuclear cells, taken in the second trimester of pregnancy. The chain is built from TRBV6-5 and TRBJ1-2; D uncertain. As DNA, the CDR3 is TGTGCCAGCAGTTACCGAACGGGCTATGGCTACACCTTC. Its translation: CASSYRTGYGYTF.